This T cell receptor (beta chain) appears in the sequencing data of a study of blood T cell repertoires in COVID-19. As for the study in general: Samples representing acute and convalescent COVID-19 were sourced from the United States, Italy and Spain. Nucleic acid was either cDNA or gDNA, and it came from T cells, B-cell-depleted T cells, or PBMCs.

Original processing notes: Researchers report that nucleated cell counts were estimated from reference gene primer amplification. Repertoires were generated with immunoSEQ multiplex PCR, while TCRdb's copy carries only in-frame clones and drops some. For V, J and clone size, that table is used; D and trimming come from the DNA. In the table there are about 180,000 clones, about 86% of which are singletons. V was pared by 2 bases and J by 7 bases, with 10 bases of the junction left unmatched. The CDR3 spans 16 residues. CDR1 is KGHDR and CDR2 is SFDVKD in the germline V gene. This TCR was recovered from a man between 45 and 60 years old with active or convalescent COVID-19. The sequenced sample consisted of peripheral blood. The chain uses TRBV24-1 and TRBJ2-7; 10 bases are shared with TRBD2. Here the CDR3 DNA reads TGTGCCACCAGTGATTCGACTCTAGCGGGAGTTGGTGAGCAGTACTTC. Its protein product is CATSDSTLAGVGEQYF.